Here is one TCR beta chain with its context. V was pared by 5 bases and J by 9 bases, with 11 bases between. This CDR3 is 12 amino acids long. Germline-derived CDR1 and CDR2 are MGHDK and SYGVNS. This specimen comes from a study of control samples from healthy donors and cancer patients. Using immunoSEQ multiplex PCR, the repertoire was profiled, and TCRdb retains in-frame clones only, with some absent. The table shows approximately 140,000 clones, with less than 90% occurring only once. Sequenced: blood. This sequence was found in a woman in her 30s in good health. The rearrangement links TRBV25-1 to TRBJ2-1; tentatively, D is TRBD2 (6 bases). This chain's CDR3 is CASSKGTGEQFF. In DNA, the CDR3 is TGTGCCAGCAGTAAAGGGACTGGTGAGCAGTTCTTC.